This TCR beta chain appears in the sequencing data of a study of blood T cells in healthy people across ages. Study summary: Template switching recovered approximately one barcoded beta molecule for every two T cells.

Whole-study results and caveats: Per-million-T-cell TCR beta diversity fell roughly linearly with age.

Aged roughly 6 to 90, donors were systemically healthy Caucasians from Russia. Together with a sample-barcoded 5' primer, a J-beta primer mix was included in a second PCR lasting roughly 6 to 12 cycles. TCRdb re-analysed the 5' RACE reads in MiXCR, keeping a single row per CDR3 protein. The table includes fewer than 650,000 distinct CDR3 sequences, around 27% detected once. About this clonotype itself: The antigen remains undetermined.

The CDR3 is 17 residues long. V shed 3 bases and J 0 bases; nucleotides not matched to a gene: 5. Another study also made use of these data, one on T cells of mothers and their children. That investigation notes: Reads recorded for TCR beta CDR3 numbered over 8.5 million per mother and several million per child.

This TCR derives from a boy younger than 10 in good health. The chain links TRBV12-3 or TRBV12-4 to TRBJ2-6; 7 nucleotides match TRBD1. Sequencing was done on a sample of blood. The CDR3 sequence: CASSFWTGSSGANVLTF. The CDR3 DNA is TGTGCCAGCAGTTTCTGGACAGGAAGCTCTGGGGCCAACGTCCTGACTTTC.